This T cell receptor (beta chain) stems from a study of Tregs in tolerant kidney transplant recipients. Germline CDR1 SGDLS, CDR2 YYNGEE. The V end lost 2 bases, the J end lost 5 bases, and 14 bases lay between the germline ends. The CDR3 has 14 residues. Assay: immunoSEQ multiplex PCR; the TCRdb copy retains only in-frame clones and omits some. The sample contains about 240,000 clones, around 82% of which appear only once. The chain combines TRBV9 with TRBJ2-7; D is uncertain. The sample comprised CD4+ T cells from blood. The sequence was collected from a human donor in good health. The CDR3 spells CASSVGWRIHEQYF. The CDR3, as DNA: TGTGCCAGCAGCGTGGGCTGGCGAATCCACGAGCAGTACTTC.